The clone carrying this T cell receptor (beta chain) came up once. The data originate from a study of blood T cell repertoires in COVID-19. The wider study: Samples representing acute and convalescent COVID-19 were sourced from the United States, Italy and Spain. PBMCs, B-cell-depleted T cells, or T cells were the source of the cDNA or gDNA that made up the material.

The germline V gene has CDR1 MNHEY and CDR2 SVGAGI. The CDR3 extends over 13 amino acids. Germline trimming cut 7 bases from V and 4 bases from J; bases unmatched to any gene: 6. Source study methods: Reference gene primer amplification in the assay estimated nucleated cell counts. Measured with immunoSEQ multiplex PCR; TCRdb has only the in-frame clones, and not every one. D and trimming come from the DNA, and the V and J calls and clone size come from that table. The repertoire has over 100,000 clones, more than 75% of them found once; the top ten carry roughly 7.9%. The receptor's source is a man aged 70-80 years with acute or convalescent COVID-19. The rearrangement uses TRBV6-5 and TRBJ1-1; 7 nucleotides match TRBD1. Sequenced sample: peripheral blood. The CDR3 bases are TGTGCCAGCAACCCGGCAGGGGGCACTGAAGCTTTCTTT. Protein product: CASNPAGGTEAFF.